A single sample gave rise to the 25 T cell receptor beta chains below, sequenced in a study of naive and memory T cell subsets. Two oligonucleotides, mixed equimolar, formed the beta constant-region primer covering TRBC1 and TRBC2. The ligated cDNA underwent four PCR rounds using SP2 and nested alpha and beta constant-region primers. Using its own MiXCR run on the UMI-ligation and nested PCR reads, TCRdb lists one record per CDR3 protein. In the table there are tens of thousands of distinct CDR3 sequences, around 9% of which are singletons. Specimen: naive CD8+ T cells from blood. The receptors stem from a human donor in good health.

This clonotype was observed a handful of times. The chain employs TRBV5-1 and TRBJ2-3, with TRBD2 identical over 9 bases. The CDR3 runs 16 residues. Germline lookup yields CDR1 SGHRS and CDR2 YFSETQ. Germline trimming cut 5 bases from V and 7 bases from J; bases unmatched to any gene: 14. The CDR3 sequence: CASSLRREGLLNTQYF. CDR3 in DNA: TGCGCCAGCAGTCTGCGGCGGGAGGGCCTTTTGAATACGCAGTATTTT. Supplemented by reference TRBV5-1 and TRBJ2-3, the full variable domain reads KAGVTQTPRYLIKTRGQQVTLSCSPISGHRSVSWYQQTPGQGLQFLFEYFSETQRNKGNFPGRFSGRQFSNSRSEMNVSTLELGDSALYLCASSLRREGLLNTQYFGPGTRLTVL.

This clonotype was detected once. The rearrangement joins TRBV5-1 to TRBJ2-3; 10 positions match TRBD1. With 3 bases clipped from V and 2 bases from J, the junction kept 3 bases outside the gene matches. Germline CDR1 SGHRS, CDR2 YFSETQ. The CDR3 consists of 15 residues. DNA of the CDR3: TGCGCCAGCAGCTCGGGACAGGGGTCCACAGATACGCAGTATTTT. Translated, it gives CASSSGQGSTDTQYF.

This clonotype appeared many times. The chain is built from TRBV10-3 and TRBJ2-7; possibly TRBD1 for D (6 bases). Germline assignment: CDR1 ENHRY and CDR2 SYGVKD. The CDR3 contains 14 residues. The V end was cut by 6 bases, the J end by 0 bases, with 12 bases between. CDR3 bases: TGTGCCATCAGCCTCGGACAGAGCTCCTACGAGCAGTACTTC. This gives the protein CAISLGQSSYEQYF.

The CDR3 nucleotides read TGTGCCAGCAGCTCCCCAGGGGGCCGCGAGCAGTACTTC. This sequence encodes CASSSPGGREQYF. The chain has TRBV7-9 and TRBJ2-7, with 8 bases fitting TRBD1. The V and J ends lost 4 bases and 6 bases, in that order; junction bases with no gene match: 5. Per germline, CDR1 SEHNR and CDR2 FQNEAQ (reference sequence). The CDR3 loop spans 13 amino acids.

This clonotype was found many times. The genes are TRBV28 and TRBJ2-1; 7 bases are a match to TRBD2. The CDR3 is 21 amino acids. The ends lost 6 bases at V and 1 base at J; junction bases unmatched: 24. Germline values: CDR1 MDHEN, CDR2 SYDVKM. The CDR3 spells CASSRTVGRENILGSYNEQFF. The DNA of the CDR3 is TGTGCCAGCAGCCGCACCGTGGGGCGGGAGAACATTCTCGGGTCCTACAATGAGCAGTTCTTC.

As for this clonotype: The junction does not match germline at one end; this may be a read error. The CDR3 coding sequence is TGTGCCAGCAGCGTAGCCGCGGACAGACAGACCTACGAGCAGTACTTC. As protein: CASSVAADRQTYEQYF. The chain employs TRBV7-9 and TRBJ2-7, with D possibly TRBD1 on 6 matching bases. Germline V gives CDR1 SEHNR, CDR2 FQNEAQ (reference sequence). The CDR3 contains 16 residues.

This clonotype came up a few times. V is TRBV27 and J is TRBJ2-7; TRBD1 matches at 8 bases. The germline CDR1 and CDR2 sequences are MNHEY and SMNVEV (reference sequence). This CDR3 has 13 residues. The J segment lost 2 bases and the V segment lost 9 bases, leaving 6 bases of the junction unmatched. CDR3 coding DNA: TGTGCCAGTGGACAGGGAGGTACCTACGAGCAGTACTTC. This translates into CASGQGGTYEQYF.

As to this clonotype: Just one base apart from a much larger clone, this may be a read error. This chain uses TRBV29-1 with TRBJ2-3; 8 bases are shared with TRBD2. Germline V gives CDR1 SQVTM, CDR2 ANQGSEA. CDR3 length: 14 amino acids. The CDR3 here is CRVESREGPDTQYF. CDR3 in DNA: TGCAGAGTTGAGTCCCGGGAGGGCCCAGATACGCAGTATTTT.

This clonotype appeared many times. The V call is TRBV20-1, the J call TRBJ2-1; TRBD1 matches 9 bases. The CDR3 spans 15 residues. Germline V gene sequence: CDR1 DFQATT, CDR2 SNEGSKA (reference sequence). V was clipped by 3 bases and J by 7 bases; unmatched bases: 10. The CDR3 bases are TGCAGTGCTAGGGGGGGACAGGGCCTTACAAATGAGCAGTTCTTC. Its protein is CSARGGQGLTNEQFF.

This clonotype appeared many times. This chain joins TRBV4-1 and TRBJ2-7, with 7 bases fitting TRBD2. With V trimmed by 0 bases and J by 0 bases, 8 bases remained unmatched. The CDR3 runs 17 residues. Germline values: CDR1 MGHRA, CDR2 YSYEKL. The CDR3 region is CASSQDFGGYSSYEQYF. As DNA, the CDR3 is TGCGCCAGCAGCCAAGATTTCGGGGGGTATAGCTCCTACGAGCAGTACTTC.

This clonotype was seen ten or more times. This rearrangement joins TRBV10-3 to TRBJ2-7; TRBD1 matches 9 bases. V was pared by 3 bases and J by 3 bases, with 6 bases of the junction left unmatched. CDR3 length: 15 residues. The germline V gene encodes CDR1 ENHRY and CDR2 SYGVKD. The CDR3 region is CAISEAGQGDYEQYF. The DNA for the CDR3 is TGTGCCATCAGTGAAGCGGGACAGGGAGACTACGAGCAGTACTTC.

This clonotype was seen ten or more times. The chain uses TRBV7-6 and TRBJ2-2; D is perhaps TRBD1 (6 bases). The length of the CDR3 is 15 residues. In germline, CDR1 is SGHVS, CDR2 FNYEAQ. Trimming removed 5 bases at V and 1 base at J, with 11 bases between. CDR3 loop: CASSTDRKNTGELFF. The CDR3 DNA follows: TGTGCCAGCAGCACAGACAGGAAGAACACCGGGGAGCTGTTTTTT.

V gene TRBV7-9 combines with J gene TRBJ2-1; either TRBD1 or TRBD2 may supply D (5 bases each). Germline V gene sequence: CDR1 SEHNR, CDR2 FQNEAQ (reference sequence). The CDR3 is made up of 12 amino acids. V was trimmed by 6 bases and J by 7 bases, leaving 10 bases between them. Here the CDR3 reads CASRVWGNEQFF. The CDR3 nucleotides read TGTGCCAGCAGGGTCTGGGGGAATGAGCAGTTCTTC.

The chain combines TRBV12-3 or TRBV12-4 with TRBJ1-2; no clear D gene. V was cut by 7 bases and J by 1 base, with 13 bases left in between. The CDR3 contains 14 residues. CDR3 protein: CASTRTGYNYGYTF. The CDR3 nucleotides read TGTGCCAGCACCAGGACGGGGTATAACTATGGCTACACCTTC.

Many counts were recorded for this clonotype. V usage is TRBV23-1 and J usage is TRBJ2-1; no clear D gene. TRBV23-1 is filed as an ORF, its function uncertain. Trimming removed 3 bases from V and 0 bases from J, with 18 bases in between. This CDR3 spans 18 amino acids. The CDR3, as DNA: TGCGCCAGCAGTCAGGATGTTCATAGGCATTGCTCCTACAATGAGCAGTTCTTC. Protein sequence: CASSQDVHRHCSYNEQFF.

At least ten counts were recorded for this clonotype. This rearrangement joins TRBV10-3 to TRBJ1-5; no firm D call. Trimming pared 3 bases from V and 4 bases from J, leaving 16 bases between. This CDR3 has 16 residues. Germline V gene lookup returns CDR1 ENHRY and CDR2 SYGVKD. The DNA for the CDR3 is TGTGCCATCAGTGAAGATTTGTTGGCAGGTAATCAGCCCCAGCATTTT. It codes for CAISEDLLAGNQPQHF.

This chain links TRBV12-3 or TRBV12-4 with TRBJ1-2; D unresolved. This CDR3 has 12 residues. The V end was cut by 11 bases, the J end by 4 bases, with 14 bases between. CDR3 DNA: TGTGCCTGCAACGGGGTCGGCTATGGCTACACCTTC. Translation gives CACNGVGYGYTF.

V usage is TRBV29-1 and J usage is TRBJ1-1, with 9 nucleotides matching TRBD1. CDR1 SQVTM and CDR2 ANQGSEA come from the germline V gene. The CDR3 contains 12 residues. The junction had 4 bases not matched to a gene; V was cut back by 6 bases and J by 5 bases. CDR3: CSVTGGKTEAFF. Here the CDR3 DNA reads TGCAGCGTGACAGGGGGGAAAACTGAAGCTTTCTTT.

The CDR3 loop reads CASTRTGNVLYGYTF. CDR3 in DNA: TGTGCCAGCACCCGGACAGGGAACGTCCTTTATGGCTACACCTTC. The chain combines TRBV2 with TRBJ1-2; TRBD1 agrees at 8 bases. After removal of 7 bases from V and 5 bases from J, the junction contained 12 bases not matched to a gene. From germline, CDR1 is SNHLY and CDR2 FYNNEI. This CDR3 has 15 residues. Based on the CDR3 plus reference TRBV2 and TRBJ1-2, the full variable domain is EPEVTQTPSHQVTQMGQEVILRCVPISNHLYFYWYRQILGQKVEFLVSFYNNEISEKSEIFDDQFSVERPDGSNFTLKIRSTKLEDSAMYFCASTRTGNVLYGYTFGSGTRLTVV.

The chain has TRBV10-2 and TRBJ2-7, with 9 bases matching TRBD1. J was trimmed by 2 bases and V by 3 bases; bases with no gene match: 2. The CDR3 length is 14 residues. Germline values: CDR1 WSHSY, CDR2 SAAADI. CDR3 protein: CASSEDRGAYEQYF. CDR3 coding DNA: TGCGCCAGCAGTGAAGACAGGGGGGCCTACGAGCAGTACTTC.

This clonotype was counted a few times. Here the CDR3 reads CASGLVGIALGTDTQYF. CDR3 sequence (DNA): TGTGCTAGTGGTTTGGTTGGGATCGCCCTCGGCACAGATACGCAGTATTTT. J is TRBJ2-3 and V is TRBV12-5; D is undetermined. Trimming left V 0 bases short and J 1 base short, with 14 bases between. The CDR3 is 17 amino acids. The germline V gene has CDR1 LGHNT and CDR2 FRNRAP.

This clonotype was observed at least ten times. One end of the junction does not line up with germline, which may come from a read error. The chain links TRBV29-1 to TRBJ2-5; D remains unclear. The germline CDR1 and CDR2 sequences are SQVTM and ANQGSEA. This CDR3 comprises 13 residues. CDR3 sequence reads: CSVEGRDQETQYF. In DNA, the CDR3 is TGCAGCGTGGAAGGACGGGACCAAGAGACCCAGTACTTC.

A few counts support this clonotype. The chain is built from TRBV12-3 or TRBV12-4 and TRBJ1-1; 7 nucleotides align to TRBD1. V was clipped by 5 bases and J by 7 bases; unmatched bases: 10. The CDR3 covers 14 residues. The CDR3 sequence is CASSPGQAKNEAFF. The DNA of the CDR3 is TGTGCCAGCAGTCCCGGACAGGCCAAGAATGAAGCTTTCTTT.

This clonotype was seen a few times. The J gene is TRBJ2-2, the V gene TRBV2, with D tentatively TRBD1 (6 bases). Trimming removed 6 bases from V and 2 bases from J, with 7 bases in between. CDR1 and CDR2 from the germline V gene are SNHLY and FYNNEI. The length of the CDR3 is 13 residues. CDR3 loop: CASRDSNTGELFF. The CDR3 DNA is TGTGCCAGCAGGGACAGCAACACCGGGGAGCTGTTTTTT.

This chain connects TRBV12-5 to TRBJ1-1; no clear D gene. CDR1 LGHNT and CDR2 FRNRAP come from the germline V gene. The CDR3 totals 13 residues. V lost 0 bases to trimming and J lost 7 bases, with 9 bases between them. The CDR3 DNA reads as TGTGCTAGTGGTTTGGTACGGGGAGATGAAGCTTTCTTT. Amino acids: CASGLVRGDEAFF.